These T cell receptor beta chains were read from a single sample in a study of early T cells in non-severe SARS-CoV-2 infection. Via MiXCR, TCRdb re-called the 5' RACE reads, giving one row per CDR3 protein. The top ten clones hold more than 7.5% of a sample with around 60,000 distinct CDR3 sequences, roughly 13% of them seen once. Material: whole blood. The source is an adult who was a healthcare worker with PCR-confirmed SARS-CoV-2 infection or an uninfected control (not recorded which). Each CDR3 is given with its conserved first and last residue. D genes are given only for firm matches. Only some rows state a clone size, as once, few, many or a class for expanded clones.

length	V	D	size	J	DNA	CDR3
16	TRBV5-1	NA	few	TRBJ2-5	TGCGCCAGCAGCTTGGCCTCGACAAGCGAGGGGGAGACCCAGTACTTC	CASSLASTSEGETQYF
15	TRBV6-5	NA	few	TRBJ2-7	TGTGCCAGCAGCCTCGACAGGCCCCACTCCTACGAGCAGTACTTC	CASSLDRPHSYEQYF
12	TRBV5-6	NA	few	TRBJ2-1	TGTGCCAGCAGCTTGTTGGACAATGAGCAGTTCTTC	CASSLLDNEQFF
13	TRBV5-1	NA	many	TRBJ2-7	TGCGCCAGCAGCTTAGTTGATTCCTACGAGCAGTACTTC	CASSLVDSYEQYF
17	TRBV6-6	NA	few	TRBJ2-7	TGTGCCAGCAGTTACTCTGACCGGGAGTACCTTACTATCGAGCAGTACTTC	CASSYSDREYLTIEQYF
13	TRBV15	NA	NA	TRBJ2-2	TGTGCCACCAGCAGAGAGATGGCCGGGGAGCTGTTTTTT	CATSREMAGELFF
14	TRBV20-1	NA	NA	TRBJ2-6	TGCAGTGCCCACGGACCGGCTGGGGCCAACGTCCTGACTTTC	CSAHGPAGANVLTF
17	TRBV7-3	TRBD2	few	TRBJ2-5	TGTGCCAGCAGCATGGGGAGGGCTAGCGCAAGCCAGGAGACCCAGTACTTC	CASSMGRASASQETQYF
14	TRBV20-1	NA	NA	TRBJ1-4	TGCAGTGCTAGGGTCCTAGGGGCTTGGGAAAAACTGTTTTTT	CSARVLGAWEKLFF
12	TRBV19	NA	few	TRBJ1-2	TGTGCCAGTAGTGTGCAGGGGTCTGGCTACACCTTC	CASSVQGSGYTF
12	TRBV28	NA	medium-sized	TRBJ2-7	TGTGCCACATACAGGAATACCTACGAGCAGTACTTC	CATYRNTYEQYF
17	TRBV6-6	TRBD1	few	TRBJ2-3	TGTGCCAGCAGTTACTCGGCTAGGACAGGGGGCACAGATACGCAGTATTTT	CASSYSARTGGTDTQYF
19	TRBV11-2	NA	few	TRBJ1-1	TGTGCCAGCAGCTTATTCGTGGTGTCTAAGGGGTCGGGGAACACTGAAGCTTTCTTT	CASSLFVVSKGSGNTEAFF
12	TRBV5-1	NA	NA	TRBJ2-1	TGCGTCAGCAGCTTGACAGACAATGAGCAGTTCTTC	CVSSLTDNEQFF
12	TRBV6-1	NA	many	TRBJ2-7	TGTGCCAGCAGTGAACTTCGGTACGAGCAGTACTTC	CASSELRYEQYF
13	TRBV3-1	TRBD1	NA	TRBJ2-3	TGTGCCAGCAAGGGACAGGGTCCCGATACGCAGTATTTT	CASKGQGPDTQYF
13	TRBV12-3/TRBV12-4	TRBD1	few	TRBJ1-2	TGTGCCAGCAGTCGGGACAGAAACTATGGCTACACCTTC	CASSRDRNYGYTF
13	TRBV5-6	NA	many	TRBJ1-6	TGTGCCAGCAGCTTGGGGACTCCGTCACCCCTCCACTTT	CASSLGTPSPLHF
14	TRBV5-1	NA	NA	TRBJ2-3	TGCGCCAGCAGCTTGCAGGCGGGACGAGATACGCAGTATTTT	CASSLQAGRDTQYF
15	TRBV5-1	NA	many	TRBJ2-2	TGCGCCAGCAGCTTGGACAGGGCGGGCACCGGGGAGCTGTTTTTT	CASSLDRAGTGELFF
14	TRBV7-3	NA	many	TRBJ1-1	TGTGCCAGCAGCTTAATGGCAGGGCGAACTGAAGCTTTCTTT	CASSLMAGRTEAFF
14	TRBV19	TRBD2	many	TRBJ2-1	TGTGCCAGTAGTATAATCCTAGCGGGAGGAGAGCAGTTCTTC	CASSIILAGGEQFF
17	TRBV18	NA	NA	TRBJ1-5	TGTGCCAGCTCACCACTGAATCGGGGCGGGAGAAATCAGCCCCAGCATTTT	CASSPLNRGGRNQPQHF
12	TRBV27	NA	many	TRBJ2-5	TGTGCCAGCTCGCGTGGGGGAAAGACCCAGTACTTC	CASSRGGKTQYF
14	TRBV6-2/TRBV6-3	TRBD2	NA	TRBJ2-5	TGTGCCAGCAGTAAACTAGCGGGGCAAGAGACCCAGTACTTC	CASSKLAGQETQYF
15	TRBV20-1	NA	many	TRBJ2-7	TGCAGTGCTAGACCGATTGGGTCCTTCTCCTACGAGCAGTACTTC	CSARPIGSFSYEQYF
12	TRBV5-1	NA	NA	TRBJ2-3	TGCGCCAGCAGCTCAAAAACAGATACGCAGTATTTT	CASSSKTDTQYF
15	TRBV9	TRBD2	few	TRBJ2-3	TGTGCCAGCAGAGCCGATTCGAGCGGGGGCAACCCGCAGTATTTT	CASRADSSGGNPQYF
13	TRBV30	NA	once	TRBJ1-1	TGTGCCTGGAGTGCTCCGACAGTGGCTGAAGCTTTCTTT	CAWSAPTVAEAFF
17	TRBV18	TRBD2	many	TRBJ2-3	TGTGCCAGCTCACCACCGACCCTAGCGGGGGGGTCAGATACGCAGTATTTT	CASSPPTLAGGSDTQYF
13	TRBV5-1	NA	NA	TRBJ1-1	TGCGCCAGCACCGCATCCGGGTACACTGAAGCTTTCTTT	CASTASGYTEAFF
13	TRBV7-2	NA	NA	TRBJ2-1	TGTGCCAGCAGCGCGGACACGTACAATGAGCAGTTCTTC	CASSADTYNEQFF
17	TRBV4-1	NA	few	TRBJ1-6	TGCGCCAGCAGCCTCCGCAGCACGGGACGGAATAATTCACCCCTCCACTTT	CASSLRSTGRNNSPLHF
14	TRBV3-1	NA	many	TRBJ2-7	TGTGCCAGCAGCCAAGGACTTCTAGGCCACGAGCAGTACTTC	CASSQGLLGHEQYF
14	TRBV5-4	NA	few	TRBJ2-6	TGTGCCAGCAGCTTTCGAGGGGGGGCCAACGTCCTGACTTTC	CASSFRGGANVLTF
13	TRBV6-5	NA	many	TRBJ2-3	TGTGCCAGCAGCCCAGGATCCCAGTGGACGCAGTATTTT	CASSPGSQWTQYF
17	TRBV5-1	TRBD2	NA	TRBJ2-5	TGCGCCAGCAGCTTTGGACTAGCGGGGGGGCCGGGTGAGACCCAGTACTTC	CASSFGLAGGPGETQYF
15	TRBV6-5	NA	many	TRBJ2-1	TGTGCCAGCAGTCCTGGGGGTCTAGCCGGGGATGAGCAGTTCTTC	CASSPGGLAGDEQFF
15	TRBV29-1	NA	few	TRBJ2-3	TGCAGCGTTGAACCGAAGGGGAAGCAAACAGATACGCAGTATTTT	CSVEPKGKQTDTQYF
14	TRBV27	TRBD1	NA	TRBJ2-7	TGTGCCAGCAGCCAAAGGGACAGGGGTTACGAGCAGTACTTC	CASSQRDRGYEQYF
13	TRBV3-1	NA	NA	TRBJ1-1	TGTGCCAGCAGCCAGAAAGGGGGCACTGAAGCTTTCTTT	CASSQKGGTEAFF
16	TRBV20-1	NA	NA	TRBJ1-5	TGCAGTGCGAGCACAGGTTTCGTAACGAGCAATCAGCCCCAGCATTTT	CSASTGFVTSNQPQHF